This T cell receptor beta chain was identified in a study of T cells in Graves' hyperthyroidism and ophthalmopathy. Study-wide findings and caveats: Clonotypes that were expanded in thyroid above 0.001 mostly appeared in blood too. Ophthalmopathy could be told apart from stable hyperthyroidism with a 13 V-J model.

Amplification yielded TCR beta CDR3 regions, with RNA transcripts as the source. The TCR CDR3 first-round RT-PCR relied on the HTBI primer set. TCRdb independently ran MiXCR on the multiplex PCR reads; one entry per CDR3 protein. The sample holds roughly 500,000 distinct CDR3 sequences; around 15% are singletons and the top ten take roughly 29%. Each 10 ml fresh peripheral blood draw supplied the PBMCs. The CDR3 totals 15 residues. Germline V gives CDR1 SGHRS, CDR2 YFSETQ. This clonotype came up a few times. Antigen: not known. Germline and junction disagree at one end, which may indicate a read error. The sample taken for sequencing was blood. The gene calls are TRBV5-1 and TRBJ1-3; D not certain. The sequence derives from a woman younger than 45 with Graves' ophthalmopathy. CDR3 loop: CASSLSRRSGNTIYF. CDR3 sequence (DNA): TGTGCCAGCAGCTTGAGCAGGCGCTCTGGAAACACCATATATTTT.